The 14 T cell receptor beta chains presented below share a single source sample, sequenced in a study of PD-L1 blockade in urothelial cancer. Time point specified: peripheral blood 6 weeks after treatment start. Sequencing was performed with immunoSEQ multiplex PCR; in TCRdb, only in-frame clones are kept and a portion is missing. The sample records about 45,000 clones, around 80% being singletons. The specimen comprised PBMCs, sampled around atezolizumab (anti-PD-L1) treatment. The source of these receptors is a man aged 60 to 75 with urothelial cancer.

The chain joins TRBV10-3 to TRBJ1-2, with 10 nucleotides matching TRBD1. Unmatched junction bases numbered 13, after V lost 4 bases and J lost 5 bases. Germline CDR1 reads ENHRY; CDR2 reads SYGVKD. This CDR3 spans 17 amino acids. The CDR3 sequence is CAISAPFEGTGDYGYTF. In DNA, the CDR3 is TGTGCCATCAGTGCTCCCTTCGAAGGGACAGGGGATTATGGCTACACCTTC.

The chain employs TRBV27 and TRBJ2-7; D gene uncertain. Germline loops: CDR1 MNHEY, CDR2 SMNVEV (reference sequence). There are 17 residues in the CDR3. The V gene lost 5 bases and the J gene lost 1 base, with 21 bases spanning the gap. Written as DNA, the CDR3 is TGTGCCAGCAGTCCCCTCCCCGTGAGGATCGGATCCTACGAGCAGTACTTC. This gives the protein CASSPLPVRIGSYEQYF.

This chain connects TRBV29-1 to TRBJ1-3; a possible D gene is TRBD1 (6 bases). This CDR3 has 13 residues. Between the trimmed V and J ends, which lost 2 bases and 4 bases, there was a span of 9 bases. Germline V CDR1 and CDR2: SQVTM, ANQGSEA. The CDR3 DNA reads as TGCAGCGTTGAACAGGGGACGGGAAACACCATATATTTT. Its protein product is CSVEQGTGNTIYF.

The rearrangement uses TRBV5-8 and TRBJ1-6; 10 bases agree with TRBD1. Germline CDR1 is SGHTS and CDR2 is YDEGEE. The CDR3 covers 15 residues. The ends lost 1 base at V and 10 bases at J; junction bases unmatched: 5. This CDR3 reads CASSLYGTGESPLHF. The CDR3 nucleotides are TGTGCCAGCAGCTTGTACGGGACAGGGGAGTCACCCCTCCACTTT.

The genes are TRBV5-8 and TRBJ2-3; TRBD1 is a possible D gene (5 bases). With 4 bases removed from V and 4 bases from J, the gap between germline ends came to 13 bases. Per germline, CDR1 SGHTS and CDR2 YDEGEE. The CDR3 spans 14 residues. The CDR3: CASSRTGPSDTQYF. CDR3 bases: TGTGCCAGCAGCCGAACAGGACCCTCAGATACGCAGTATTTT. The whole variable domain, remainder taken from reference TRBV5-8 and TRBJ2-3, is EAGVTQSPTHLIKTRGQQATLRCSPISGHTSVYWYQQALGLGLQFLLWYDEGEERNRGNFPPRFSGRQFPNYSSELNVNALELEDSALYLCASSRTGPSDTQYFGPGTRLTVL.

The chain recombines TRBV2 with TRBJ1-3, with D possibly TRBD1 on 6 matching bases. Deletions cut 4 bases from V and 1 base from J, with 11 bases between. The CDR3 runs to 15 residues. Germline V CDR1 and CDR2: SNHLY, FYNNEI. Written as DNA, the CDR3 is TGTGCCAGCAGTGTGTTGGGGGCGTCTGGAAACACCATATATTTT. Its protein product is CASSVLGASGNTIYF.

J is TRBJ2-1 and V is TRBV5-1; TRBD2 is a possible D gene (7 bases). The germline V gene has CDR1 SGHRS and CDR2 YFSETQ. V shed 1 base and J shed 8 bases, with 16 bases lying between them. CDR3 length: 15 residues. CDR3 bases: TGCGCCAGCAGCTTGCTGGGGGGGGGCCGGGATGAGCAGTTCTTC. It translates to CASSLLGGGRDEQFF. Supplemented by reference TRBV5-1 and TRBJ2-1, the full variable domain reads KAGVTQTPRYLIKTRGQQVTLSCSPISGHRSVSWYQQTPGQGLQFLFEYFSETQRNKGNFPGRFSGRQFSNSRSEMNVSTLELGDSALYLCASSLLGGGRDEQFFGPGTRLTVL.

The V call is TRBV28, the J call TRBJ2-7, with a tentative D call TRBD2 (5 bases). CDR1 is MDHEN, CDR2 SYDVKM, per germline. The CDR3 loop spans 13 amino acids. The germline V and J ends were trimmed by 3 bases and 3 bases, with 9 bases remaining between them. For the CDR3, the DNA is TGTGCCAGCAGTTTGAGCGGCCTCTACGAGCAGTACTTC. Encoded protein: CASSLSGLYEQYF.

The genes are TRBV11-2 and TRBJ2-3; 8 bases line up with TRBD2. Trimming at V came to 1 base and at J to 0 bases, leaving 0 bases not matched to a gene. There are 15 residues in the CDR3. Germline V gene data show CDR1 as SGHAT and CDR2 as FQNNGV. Written as DNA, the CDR3 is TGTGCCAGCAGCTTAGCGGGGGGGAGCACAGATACGCAGTATTTT. Its protein is CASSLAGGSTDTQYF.

This chain joins TRBV5-8 and TRBJ1-1, with no clear D. Germline V gene lookup returns CDR1 SGHTS and CDR2 YDEGEE. The CDR3 sequence is 15 residues long. Trimming stripped 4 bases from V and 3 bases from J, with 16 bases between. CDR3 loop: CASSPEQFYYTEAFF. The CDR3 DNA sequence: TGTGCCAGCAGCCCGGAGCAGTTTTATTACACTGAAGCTTTCTTT.

The gene calls are TRBV20-1 and TRBJ2-7; D gene uncertain. The ends were cut back, 6 bases at V and 7 bases at J, with 13 bases in the middle. Germline assignment: CDR1 DFQATT and CDR2 SNEGSKA (reference sequence). The CDR3 has 11 residues. The CDR3 bases are TGCAGTGCGCATGACTCGACGGAGCAGTACTTC. It specifies CSAHDSTEQYF.

This clone was found a few times. V gene TRBV27 combines with J gene TRBJ1-2; TRBD1 agrees at 7 bases. This CDR3 has 13 residues. The germline gives CDR1 MNHEY, CDR2 SMNVEV (reference sequence). The ends lost 2 bases at V and 8 bases at J; junction bases unmatched: 5. Written as DNA, the CDR3 is TGTGCCAGCAGTTTACGGCAGGGGGGCGGCTACACCTTC. Translating gives CASSLRQGGGYTF.

This chain connects TRBV29-1 to TRBJ2-7, with a weak D call TRBD2 (6 bases). Trimming took 5 bases from V and 2 from J, leaving 19 bases between them. Looked up from germline, CDR1 is SQVTM and CDR2 is ANQGSEA. The CDR3 is made up of 15 amino acids. The CDR3 loop is CSVPQDGGRPYEQYF. CDR3 DNA sequence: TGCAGCGTTCCCCAAGATGGAGGGAGGCCCTACGAGCAGTACTTC.

The chain joins TRBV18 to TRBJ1-2, with a possible D match to TRBD1 (5 bases). CDR1 and CDR2 from the germline V gene are KGHSH and LQKENI. Trimming removed 3 bases from V and 3 bases from J, with 14 bases in between. The CDR3 runs 15 residues. CDR3 coding DNA: TGTGCCAGCTCACCGGCTTCCAAAGGGGACTATGGCTACACCTTC. Translating it yields CASSPASKGDYGYTF. Full variable domain (missing parts from reference TRBV18 and TRBJ1-2): NAGVMQNPRHLVRRRGQEARLRCSPMKGHSHVYWYRQLPEEGLKFMVYLQKENIIDESGMPKERFSAEFPKEGPSILRIQQVVRGDSAAYFCASSPASKGDYGYTFGSGTRLTVV.